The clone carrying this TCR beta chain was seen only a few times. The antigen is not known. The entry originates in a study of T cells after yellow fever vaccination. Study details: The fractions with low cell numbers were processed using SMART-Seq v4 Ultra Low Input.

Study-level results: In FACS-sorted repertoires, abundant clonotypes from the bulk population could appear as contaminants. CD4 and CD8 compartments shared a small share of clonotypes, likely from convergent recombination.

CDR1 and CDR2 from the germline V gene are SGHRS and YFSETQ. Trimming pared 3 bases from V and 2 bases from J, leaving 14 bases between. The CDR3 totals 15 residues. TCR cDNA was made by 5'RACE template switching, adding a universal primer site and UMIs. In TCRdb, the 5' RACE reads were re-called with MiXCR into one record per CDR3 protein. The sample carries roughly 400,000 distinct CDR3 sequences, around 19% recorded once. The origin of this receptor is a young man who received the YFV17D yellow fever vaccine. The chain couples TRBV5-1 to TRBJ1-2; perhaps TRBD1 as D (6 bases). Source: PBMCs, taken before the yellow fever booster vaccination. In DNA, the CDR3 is TGCGCCAGCAGCTCTCAGACAGGACCGAACTATGGCTACACCTTC. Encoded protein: CASSSQTGPNYGYTF.